Below, 20 T cell receptor beta chains from the same sample are listed, as sequenced in a study of cytomegalovirus exposure and HLA in healthy donors. PCR employed 60 Vbeta and 13 Jbeta primers. Method: immunoSEQ multiplex PCR; TCRdb's copy keeps in-frame clones and lacks some. Its table lists 150,000 to 200,000 clones. Sequencing input: PBMCs. The receptors were gathered from a woman in her sixties in good health and CMV-seronegative.

The chain joins TRBV7-2 to TRBJ2-3, with TRBD2 matching 9 bases. V gave up 3 bases and J gave up 5 bases; unmatched junction bases: 12. Germline V gene lookup returns CDR1 SGHTA and CDR2 FQGNSA. The CDR3 contains 17 residues. Here the CDR3 reads CASSLGPGRGGQDTQYF. DNA for the CDR3: TGTGCCAGCAGCTTGGGACCGGGGCGGGGGGGCCAAGATACGCAGTATTTT. The variable domain in full, with the rest retrieved from reference TRBV7-2 and TRBJ2-3, is GAGVSQSPSNKVTEKGKDVELRCDPISGHTALYWYRQSLGQGLEFLIYFQGNSAPDKSGLPSDRFSAERTGGSVSTLTIQRTQQEDSAVYLCASSLGPGRGGQDTQYFGPGTRLTVL.

The chain joins TRBV10-3 to TRBJ2-7; 7 bases are a match to TRBD2. This CDR3 spans 14 amino acids. Trimming took 6 bases from V and 2 from J; bases not matched to a gene: 7. The germline V gene encodes CDR1 ENHRY and CDR2 SYGVKD. The CDR3 bases are TGTGCCATCAGACGGGACTATCAGACCTACGAGCAGTACTTC. This sequence encodes CAIRRDYQTYEQYF.

This chain links TRBV7-9 with TRBJ2-3; the match to TRBD2 covers 10 bases. In germline, CDR1 is SEHNR, CDR2 FQNEAQ (reference sequence). The CDR3 is made up of 16 amino acids. V lost 5 bases, J lost 7 bases, and 12 bases stayed unmatched. The CDR3 reads CASSRVWSGGGYTQYF. CDR3 in DNA: TGTGCCAGCAGCCGCGTTTGGAGCGGGGGGGGTTATACGCAGTATTTT.

V gene TRBV19 combines with J gene TRBJ1-4, with D uncertain. The V gene's germline CDR1 is LNHDA and CDR2 SQIVND (reference sequence). Trimming shortened V by 1 base and J by 3 bases, and 12 bases separated the two germline ends. CDR3 length equals 16 residues. The DNA for the CDR3 is TGTGCCAGTAGTATAGTCCGGGAATCGGCTAATGAAAAACTGTTTTTT. Amino acids: CASSIVRESANEKLFF.

V gene TRBV5-8 combines with J gene TRBJ1-2; tentatively, D is TRBD1 (6 bases). In germline, CDR1 is SGHTS, CDR2 YDEGEE. The V end was cut by 0 bases, the J end by 8 bases, with 8 bases between. This CDR3 is built from 12 residues. This CDR3 is CASSLEGTGYTF. Here the CDR3 DNA reads TGTGCCAGCAGCTTGGAAGGGACAGGCTACACCTTC.

CDR3 DNA sequence: TGCGCCAGCAGCGCGGGACAGAATAATTCACCCCTCCACTTT. Encoded protein: CASSAGQNNSPLHF. The chain employs TRBV5-1 and TRBJ1-6; 7 bases match TRBD1. Germline loops: CDR1 SGHRS, CDR2 YFSETQ. The length of the CDR3 is 14 residues. The V gene end was trimmed by 4 bases and the J gene end by 5 bases; junction bases not matched to a gene: 3. Looking up the rest from reference TRBV5-1 and TRBJ1-6 gives the full variable domain: KAGVTQTPRYLIKTRGQQVTLSCSPISGHRSVSWYQQTPGQGLQFLFEYFSETQRNKGNFPGRFSGRQFSNSRSEMNVSTLELGDSALYLCASSAGQNNSPLHFGNGTRLTVT.

The chain is built from TRBV9 and TRBJ2-5; TRBD1 matches at 8 bases. The CDR3 sequence is 14 residues long. CDR1 and CDR2 from the germline V gene are SGDLS and YYNGEE. Trimming took 1 base from V and 5 from J; bases not matched to a gene: 4. The CDR3 reads CASSVSHRGETQYF. Written as DNA, the CDR3 is TGTGCCAGCAGCGTAAGTCACAGGGGGGAGACCCAGTACTTC.

V gene TRBV25-1 combines with J gene TRBJ2-1, with 11 bases lining up with TRBD1. J gave up 10 bases and V 5 bases, and 7 bases lay outside the gene matches. Germline values: CDR1 MGHDK, CDR2 SYGVNS. The CDR3 has 14 amino acids. The chain's CDR3 is CASSYGTGGWEQFF. DNA of the CDR3: TGTGCCAGCAGTTATGGGACAGGGGGTTGGGAGCAGTTCTTC.

The chain combines TRBV27 with TRBJ1-1; maybe TRBD1 (6 bases). Germline V gives CDR1 MNHEY, CDR2 SMNVEV (reference sequence). The CDR3 totals 21 residues. V lost 7 bases, J lost 3 bases, and 36 bases lay in between. The CDR3 spells CASTSLRRRSYDTGKDTEAFF. CDR3 DNA: TGTGCCAGCACCTCTTTGCGGAGGAGATCCTATGATACAGGGAAGGACACTGAAGCTTTCTTT.

CDR3 coding DNA: TGCAGCGCCGTGGGACAGGGGGACTATGGCTACACCTTC. This encodes CSAVGQGDYGYTF. The chain joins TRBV29-1 to TRBJ1-2; 11 nucleotides line up with TRBD1. The V gene's germline CDR1 is SQVTM and CDR2 ANQGSEA. This CDR3 region has 13 residues. With 7 bases clipped from V and 3 bases from J, the junction kept 4 bases outside the gene matches.

The chain recombines TRBV9 with TRBJ2-3, with TRBD2 matching 7 bases. J lost 2 bases, V lost 0 bases, and 3 bases had no gene match. The CDR3 length is 15 residues. Germline-derived CDR1 and CDR2 are SGDLS and YYNGEE. The CDR3 loop is CASSVEGRDTDTQYF. The CDR3 DNA follows: TGTGCCAGCAGCGTAGAAGGGAGGGACACAGATACGCAGTATTTT.

The chain combines TRBV5-1 with TRBJ2-1, with TRBD2 matching over 10 bases. Trimming removed 4 bases from V and 3 bases from J; junction bases left unmatched: 4. This CDR3 comprises 15 residues. The germline V gene encodes CDR1 SGHRS and CDR2 YFSETQ. Here the CDR3 reads CASSGGLADYNEQFF. CDR3 DNA: TGCGCCAGCAGCGGAGGACTAGCGGACTACAATGAGCAGTTCTTC.

The chain carries TRBV4-1 and TRBJ2-3, with D maybe TRBD2 (6 bases). With 1 base removed from V and 0 bases from J, the gap between germline ends came to 17 bases. Germline CDR1 and CDR2: MGHRA and YSYEKL. The CDR3 loop spans 18 amino acids. This CDR3 reads CASSQAKDLATSTDTQYF. The CDR3 DNA reads TGCGCCAGCAGCCAAGCTAAGGACCTAGCGACAAGCACAGATACGCAGTATTTT.

V is TRBV6-5 and J is TRBJ2-7, with 11 bases aligning to TRBD2. This CDR3 is 14 amino acids long. Germline CDR1 and CDR2: MNHEY and SVGAGI. Trimming cost V 6 bases and J 4 bases; bases outside gene matches: 5. As DNA, the CDR3 is TGTGCCAGCAGAAAGGGACTAGCGGTTTACGAGCAGTACTTC. Its protein product is CASRKGLAVYEQYF.

A word on this clone: The limits of the CDR3 on the DNA are not certain, so only TCRdb's listed CDR3 is given. J is TRBJ2-1 and V is TRBV10-3; TRBD1, the D gene given by the table, was not confirmed from the DNA. From germline, CDR1 is ENHRY and CDR2 SYGVKD. The length of the CDR3 is 17 amino acids, counting both ends. The CDR3: CAISEWVGQGALSDLFF.

The V and J genes are TRBV7-9 and TRBJ2-2; TRBD2 matches 11 bases. With 5 bases clipped from V and 6 bases from J, the junction kept 8 bases outside the gene matches. The CDR3 covers 16 residues. Germline CDR1 is SEHNR and CDR2 is FQNEAQ (reference sequence). CDR3 region: CASSPVAGGLSGELFF. In nucleotides, the CDR3 is TGTGCCAGCAGCCCCGTAGCGGGGGGGCTTTCCGGGGAGCTGTTTTTT.

The chain links TRBV4-2 to TRBJ1-1, with D possibly matching TRBD1 (6 bases). This CDR3 is built from 17 residues. Germline loops: CDR1 LGHNA, CDR2 YNFKEQ. Trimming pared 0 bases from V and 0 bases from J, leaving 14 bases between. CDR3 in DNA: TGTGCCAGCAGCCAAGAGACAGGACTTCGGATGAACACTGAAGCTTTCTTT. Protein: CASSQETGLRMNTEAFF.

CDR3 protein: CASSLDAGSTEAFF. CDR3 nucleotides: TGTGCCAGCAGCTTAGATGCGGGGTCCACTGAAGCTTTCTTT. This rearrangement joins TRBV7-2 to TRBJ1-1; D is unresolved. The V end lost 1 base, the J end lost 4 bases, and 10 bases lay between the germline ends. CDR3 length: 14 residues. The germline gives CDR1 SGHTA, CDR2 FQGNSA.

This sequence joins TRBV25-1 and TRBJ2-2, with D possibly TRBD2 on 6 matching bases. Between the trimmed V and J ends, which lost 3 bases and 2 bases, there was a span of 16 bases. Germline V lookup: CDR1 MGHDK, CDR2 SYGVNS. The CDR3 has 17 residues. CDR3 region: CASSDRARGLNTGELFF. For the CDR3, the DNA is TGTGCCAGCAGTGATCGGGCACGGGGACTTAACACCGGGGAGCTGTTTTTT. The full variable domain, rest sourced from reference TRBV25-1 and TRBJ2-2, is EADIYQTPRYLVIGTGKKITLECSQTMGHDKMYWYQQDPGMELHLIHYSYGVNSTEKGDLSSESTVSRIRTEHFPLTLESARPSHTSQYLCASSDRARGLNTGELFFGEGSRLTVL.

The genes are TRBV7-2 and TRBJ2-5, with D perhaps TRBD2 (6 bases). V lost 2 bases to trimming and J lost 2 bases, with 9 bases between them. Germline values: CDR1 SGHTA, CDR2 FQGNSA. This CDR3 has 14 residues. The CDR3 here is CASSLQGGQETQYF. CDR3 coding DNA: TGTGCCAGCAGCTTACAGGGAGGACAAGAGACCCAGTACTTC.